A single TCR beta chain is shown here with its context. Its antigen is as yet unknown. This sample stems from a study of blood T cells in healthy people across ages. Whole-study context: In model experiments, template switching was able to capture about one barcoded beta molecule for every two T cells that were present. Overall study results and limits: Expanded clonotype shifts may have been confounded, as the donors had an unknown CMV status.

Alongside a J-beta primer mix, a sample-barcoded 5' primer served in a second PCR lasting about 6 to 12 cycles. A template-switch adaptor containing 12 random nucleotides labeled each cDNA molecule. TCRdb fed the 5' RACE reads into MiXCR, producing one record per CDR3 protein. The sample lists about 1.4 million distinct CDR3 sequences; roughly 60% were seen once. Per sample, at least 5 micrograms of total RNA were extracted. This CDR3 has 16 amino acids. Germline V gene sequence: CDR1 SGHRS, CDR2 YFSETQ. Trimming pared 0 bases from V and 2 bases from J, leaving 13 bases between. Sequencing used blood. This chain joins TRBV5-1 and TRBJ2-3; tentative D call: TRBD2 (6 bases). This clonotype originated in a man aged 18 to 29 in good health. CDR3 in DNA: TGCGCCAGCAGCTTGGAAGGGCGGGGAAACACAGATACGCAGTATTTT. It yields the protein CASSLEGRGNTDTQYF.